These 24 T cell receptor beta chains were sequenced from one sample in a study of blood T cell repertoires in COVID-19. Sequenced by immunoSEQ multiplex PCR; TCRdb stores in-frame clones only, minus some. The sample carries 200,000 to 250,000 clones, around 88% recorded once. Sequences were obtained from peripheral blood. These receptors originate from a man at least 80 years old with acute or convalescent COVID-19.

In regard to this clone: Additional DNA sequences in this sample encode the identical CDR3. The J gene is TRBJ1-6, the V gene TRBV27; 8 nucleotides agree with TRBD1. The trim removed 3 bases at V and 7 bases at J, leaving 2 bases unmatched. CDR1 and CDR2 from the germline V gene are MNHEY and SMNVEV (reference sequence). The CDR3 is 14 residues long. The DNA of the CDR3 is TGTGCCAGCAGTTTTGGACAGGGCAATTCACCCCTCCACTTT. The encoded protein is CASSFGQGNSPLHF.

The chain couples TRBV24-1 to TRBJ2-2; maybe TRBD1 (6 bases). The CDR3 has 14 residues. The V end lost 6 bases, the J end lost 0 bases, and 7 bases lay between the germline ends. CDR1 is KGHDR, CDR2 SFDVKD, per germline. The CDR3 here is CATSHRANTGELFF. In DNA form, the CDR3 reads TGTGCCACCAGTCACAGGGCGAACACCGGGGAGCTGTTTTTT.

This chain joins TRBV21-1 and TRBJ1-2. TRBV21-1 is reported as a pseudogene. The CDR3 is 14 residues long. In nucleotides, the CDR3 is TGTGCCAGCAGCAAAGAACCGGGTTCCTATGGCTACACCTTC. As protein: CASSKEPGSYGYTF.

The CDR3 nucleotides are TGCGCCAGCAGCTTCTCCGGGATAGACACTGAAGCTTTCTTT. This encodes CASSFSGIDTEAFF. The chain recombines TRBV5-1 with TRBJ1-1, with unresolved D. Trimming pared 2 bases from V and 3 bases from J, leaving 11 bases between. Germline V gives CDR1 SGHRS, CDR2 YFSETQ. This CDR3 spans 14 amino acids.

This clone has more than one count but fewer than ten. The rearrangement links TRBV18 to TRBJ1-3; D not certain. There are 17 residues in the CDR3. Germline CDR1 reads KGHSH; CDR2 reads LQKENI. The V gene lost 3 bases and the J gene lost 5 bases, with 20 bases spanning the gap. CDR3 DNA sequence: TGTGCCAGCTCACCGCGGGCCCTCCCGGGCCTTAGAAACACCATATATTTT. Translated, it gives CASSPRALPGLRNTIYF.

V and J are TRBV5-1 and TRBJ2-5; 9 nucleotides agree with TRBD1. This CDR3 has 15 residues. From germline, CDR1 is SGHRS and CDR2 YFSETQ. The V gene end was trimmed by 4 bases and the J gene end by 1 base; junction bases not matched to a gene: 5. CDR3 DNA: TGCGCCAGCAGCCTACAGGGGGCTAGCCAAGAGACCCAGTACTTC. Amino acids: CASSLQGASQETQYF.

The genes are TRBV5-1 and TRBJ1-4; unclear D gene. The V end lost 0 bases, the J end lost 2 bases, and 8 bases lay between the germline ends. This CDR3 has 15 residues. Germline-derived CDR1 and CDR2 are SGHRS and YFSETQ. For the CDR3, the DNA is TGCGCCAGCAGCTTGGGATCGGTGACTAATGAAAAACTGTTTTTT. Amino acids: CASSLGSVTNEKLFF. Supplemented by reference TRBV5-1 and TRBJ1-4, the full variable domain reads KAGVTQTPRYLIKTRGQQVTLSCSPISGHRSVSWYQQTPGQGLQFLFEYFSETQRNKGNFPGRFSGRQFSNSRSEMNVSTLELGDSALYLCASSLGSVTNEKLFFGSGTQLSVL.

The chain uses TRBV9 and TRBJ1-2; TRBD1 matches at 7 bases. J was trimmed by 3 bases and V by 0 bases; bases with no gene match: 5. Per the germline V gene, CDR1 is SGDLS and CDR2 is YYNGEE. This CDR3 has 15 residues. For the CDR3, the DNA is TGTGCCAGCAGCGTAGAAGGGGGCGGATACTATGGCTACACCTTC. It yields the protein CASSVEGGGYYGYTF.

The rearrangement links TRBV28 to TRBJ1-2; D remains unclear. V shed 5 bases and J shed 4 bases, with 11 bases lying between them. CDR1 MDHEN and CDR2 SYDVKM come from the germline V gene. This CDR3 is built from 13 residues. The CDR3 region is CASSPPVSYGYTF. The CDR3, as DNA: TGTGCCAGCAGTCCCCCGGTATCCTATGGCTACACCTTC.

The chain couples TRBV5-8 to TRBJ1-4; D is ambiguous. Germline V gene data show CDR1 as SGHTS and CDR2 as YDEGEE. The CDR3 has 15 amino acids. Between the trimmed V and J ends, which lost 0 bases and 7 bases, there was a span of 13 bases. The CDR3 nucleotides read TGTGCCAGCAGCTTGGTCCTGGCCTCTGGTGAAAAACTGTTTTTT. It translates to CASSLVLASGEKLFF.

This chain connects TRBV15 to TRBJ1-3; a possible D gene is TRBD1 (6 bases). Germline CDR1 LNHNV, CDR2 YYDKDF (reference sequence). CDR3 length: 16 residues. V lost 1 base, J lost 2 bases, and 12 bases lay in between. In DNA form, the CDR3 reads TGTGCCACCAGCAGAGCGGGGGGCAACACTGGAAACACCATATATTTT. It codes for CATSRAGGNTGNTIYF.

This clone was recorded once. This sequence joins TRBV24-1 and TRBJ2-1, with a tentative D call TRBD1 (6 bases). This CDR3 has 12 residues. The V end lost 8 bases, the J end lost 9 bases, and 13 bases lay between the germline ends. CDR1 KGHDR and CDR2 SFDVKD come from the germline V gene. The CDR3 DNA follows: TGTGCCACCATAAACACAGGGATTGAGCAGTTCTTC. Translation gives CATINTGIEQFF.

The J gene is TRBJ1-4, the V gene TRBV25-1; possible D gene TRBD1, 6 bases. The CDR3 is made up of 13 amino acids. CDR1 is MGHDK, CDR2 SYGVNS, per germline. V lost 6 bases, J lost 7 bases, and 12 bases lay in between. This CDR3 is CASSAGGREKLFF. The CDR3 nucleotides are TGTGCCAGCAGCGCTGGGGGCCGTGAAAAACTGTTTTTT.

The rearrangement uses TRBV5-1 and TRBJ2-2; D perhaps matches TRBD2 (6 bases). The germline V gene encodes CDR1 SGHRS and CDR2 YFSETQ. CDR3 length: 16 amino acids. Deletions cut 5 bases from V and 4 bases from J, with 18 bases between. As DNA, the CDR3 is TGCGCCAGCAGGGCGGAGGGAACAGTACCCACCGGGGAGCTGTTTTTT. It is translated as CASRAEGTVPTGELFF.

Here the CDR3 reads CASSLAGGGSDEQFF. CDR3 coding DNA: TGTGCCAGCAGCTTAGCGGGAGGGGGTAGCGATGAGCAGTTCTTC. The V and J genes are TRBV7-9 and TRBJ2-1, with D perhaps matching TRBD2 (7 bases). Germline V CDR1 and CDR2: SEHNR, FQNEAQ (reference sequence). The V end was cut by 0 bases, the J end by 8 bases, with 14 bases between. This CDR3 is built from 15 residues. The full variable domain, in which reference TRBV7-9 and TRBJ2-1 provide the parts outside the CDR3, is DTGVSQNPRHKITKRGQNVTFRCDPISEHNRLYWYRQTLGQGPEFLTYFQNEAQLEKSRLLSDRFSAERPKGSFSTLEIQRTEQGDSAMYLCASSLAGGGSDEQFFGPGTRLTVL.

The chain couples TRBV7-9 to TRBJ1-4; 7 positions match TRBD1. After removal of 5 bases from V and 8 bases from J, the junction contained 11 bases not matched to a gene. Germline CDR1 is SEHNR and CDR2 is FQNEAQ (reference sequence). The CDR3 spans 15 residues. In DNA, the CDR3 is TGTGCCAGCAGCCCCTTTGGGACAGCCTCGGAAAAACTGTTTTTT. Its protein is CASSPFGTASEKLFF.

In its sample, this clone was seen once. This rearrangement joins TRBV7-2 to TRBJ1-1; D is unclear. Germline CDR1 is SGHTA and CDR2 is FQGNSA. The CDR3 has 13 residues. Trimming cost V 10 bases and J 1 base, with 13 bases left between them. DNA of the CDR3: TGTGCCACCAAAGACCGACAGAACACTGAAGCTTTCTTT. This sequence encodes CATKDRQNTEAFF.

This chain links TRBV28 with TRBJ2-7, with 11 nucleotides matching TRBD2. The junction had 4 bases not matched to a gene; V was cut back by 3 bases and J by 3 bases. In germline, CDR1 is MDHEN, CDR2 SYDVKM. This CDR3 has 15 amino acids. CDR3 DNA: TGTGCCAGCAGTTTGGCTAGCGGGGGGTTCTACGAGCAGTACTTC. This encodes CASSLASGGFYEQYF.

The gene calls are TRBV19 and TRBJ1-1; tentatively, D is TRBD1 (6 bases). Germline CDR1 LNHDA, CDR2 SQIVND (reference sequence). This CDR3 region has 16 residues. The ends were cut back, 8 bases at V and 0 bases at J, with 19 bases in the middle. Here the CDR3 DNA reads TGTGCCAGTGTCGGGGGGGGCGATAACATGAACACTGAAGCTTTCTTT. It specifies CASVGGGDNMNTEAFF.

This clone was counted a single time. V is TRBV7-9 and J is TRBJ1-1; D perhaps matches TRBD1 (6 bases). Germline V gene sequence: CDR1 SEHNR, CDR2 FQNEAQ (reference sequence). The CDR3 has 14 residues. The V and J ends lost 5 bases and 1 base respectively, with 11 bases between them. This CDR3 reads CASSPQQGNTEAFF. CDR3 bases: TGTGCCAGCAGCCCCCAACAGGGGAACACTGAAGCTTTCTTT.

This sequence joins TRBV29-1 and TRBJ1-1; maybe TRBD1 (5 bases). Germline-derived CDR1 and CDR2 are SQVTM and ANQGSEA. The CDR3 is made up of 13 amino acids. V was shortened by 3 bases and J by 13 bases, with 21 bases between the two germline ends. As DNA, the CDR3 is TGCAGCGTTGACCTAAGGGGAGGGCACGTCGGTTTCTTT. Translation gives CSVDLRGGHVGFF.

This chain uses TRBV11-1 with TRBJ1-1, with TRBD1 as a possible D gene (5 bases). V dropped 5 bases and J dropped 5 bases, with 18 bases sitting between them. Germline V gene lookup returns CDR1 SGHAT and CDR2 FQDESV (reference sequence). This CDR3 has 15 amino acids. This CDR3 reads CASSLRGGGETEAFF. CDR3 nucleotide sequence: TGTGCCAGCAGCCTCCGCGGGGGAGGGGAGACTGAAGCTTTCTTT.

CDR3 protein: CASSPYGSPYEQYF. For the CDR3, the DNA is TGCGCCAGCAGCCCCTACGGGAGCCCCTACGAGCAGTACTTC. This chain joins TRBV4-1 and TRBJ2-7, with D possibly matching TRBD2 (6 bases). The CDR3 sequence is 14 residues long. The germline CDR1 and CDR2 sequences are MGHRA and YSYEKL. The V gene lost 4 bases and the J gene lost 2 bases, with 12 bases spanning the gap.

The gene calls are TRBV18 and TRBJ1-4, with 11 bases lining up with TRBD1. V gave up 4 bases and J gave up 7 bases; unmatched junction bases: 8. Germline lookup yields CDR1 KGHSH and CDR2 LQKENI. The CDR3 sequence is 16 residues long. The CDR3 sequence: CASSQLPGQGVEKLFF. The CDR3 DNA is TGTGCCAGCTCACAACTCCCGGGACAGGGGGTTGAAAAACTGTTTTTT.